This record looks at one TCR beta chain sequence and its context. Antigen unknown. A quantity of about 0.5 to 1 ug RNA underwent reverse transcription using random hexamers. Amplification of the TCR beta CDR3 was carried out by immunoSEQ multiplex PCR, which spanned a total of 54 Vbeta and 13 Jbeta segments. TCRdb called the immunoSEQ multiplex PCR reads again in MiXCR, with one record for every CDR3 protein. Of some 180,000 distinct CDR3 sequences listed, around 94% are singletons. The data stem from a study of CD8 T cells in Susac syndrome. Overall study results and limits: Clonal expansion was missing from Susac syndrome CD4+ T cell repertoires.

Germline values: CDR1 SEHNR, CDR2 FQNEAQ (reference sequence). Deletions cut 5 bases from V and 4 bases from J, with 27 bases between. This CDR3 region has 18 residues. The receptor was derived from a human donor with Susac syndrome. This rearrangement joins TRBV7-9 to TRBJ2-7; TRBD1 might be the D (6 bases). Sequenced input: CD4+ T cells from PBMCs. DNA of the CDR3: TGTGCCAGCAGCCAGACACAGGGTCTCAGGACCAACTTTTACGAGCAGTACTTC. Translating gives CASSQTQGLRTNFYEQYF.